This T cell receptor (beta chain) was captured in a study of blood T cell repertoires in COVID-19. On the study more broadly: Sample material is recorded as cDNA or gDNA derived from T cells, B-cell-depleted T cells, or PBMCs.

Sequencing was performed with immunoSEQ multiplex PCR; in TCRdb, only in-frame clones are kept and a portion is missing. The sample lists roughly 120,000 clones; around 89% were seen once. During active infection, Seattle patients enrolled and were then monitored through disease. The ends were cut back, 0 bases at V and 7 bases at J, with 10 bases in the middle. CDR1 MNHNY and CDR2 SVGAGI come from the germline V gene (reference sequence). This CDR3 contains 15 residues. This TCR came from a woman in her sixties or seventies with COVID-19, enrolled during active disease. The sample taken for sequencing was peripheral blood. This chain connects TRBV6-6 to TRBJ1-6; D is unclear. The CDR3 coding sequence is TGTGCCAGCAGTTACTCTTTATCCAGAAATTCACCCCTCCACTTT. Protein: CASSYSLSRNSPLHF.